This T cell receptor beta chain appears in the sequencing data of a study of OX40 agonist ivuxolimab in advanced cancers. Overall study results and limits: Blood T cells, both CD4+ and CD8+, expanded clonally by week 6 at 0.1 to 3.0 mg/kg.

Samples were taken at baseline and on day 1 of cycles 4 and 7. V shed 0 bases and J shed 5 bases, with 12 bases lying between them. The CDR3 runs to 14 residues. Germline CDR1 reads GTSNPN; CDR2 reads SVGIG (reference sequence). Comment on this clone: Its antigen is still unknown.

The repertoire was sequenced with immunoSEQ multiplex PCR; TCRdb's copy has only in-frame clones and lacks some. The sample lists tens of thousands of clones, 70% to 85% occurring once. The starting material was CD4+ or CD8+ T cells sorted from blood, obtained in a trial of the OX40 agonist ivuxolimab. The receptor's source is an adult with an advanced solid tumor such as melanoma, head and neck, liver or kidney cancer. The chain is built from TRBV30 and TRBJ2-3, with D unclear. The CDR3 DNA is TGTGCCTGGAGTGTTACCCTATCGGGAGATACGCAGTATTTT. Amino acid sequence: CAWSVTLSGDTQYF.